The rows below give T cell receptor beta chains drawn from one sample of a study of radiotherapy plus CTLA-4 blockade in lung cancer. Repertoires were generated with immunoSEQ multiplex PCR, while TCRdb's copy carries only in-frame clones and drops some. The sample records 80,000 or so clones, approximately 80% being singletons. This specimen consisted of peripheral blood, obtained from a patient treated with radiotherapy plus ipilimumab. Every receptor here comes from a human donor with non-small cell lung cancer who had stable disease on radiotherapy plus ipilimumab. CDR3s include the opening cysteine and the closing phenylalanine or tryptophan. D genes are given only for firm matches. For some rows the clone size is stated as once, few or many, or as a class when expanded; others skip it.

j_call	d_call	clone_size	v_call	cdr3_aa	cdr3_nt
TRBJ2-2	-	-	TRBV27	CASSFSAGTGELFF	TGTGCCAGCAGTTTTTCAGCGGGCACCGGGGAGCTGTTTTTT
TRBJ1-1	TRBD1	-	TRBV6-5	CASSYSTGKNTEAFF	TGTGCCAGCAGTTACTCGACAGGGAAGAACACTGAAGCTTTCTTT
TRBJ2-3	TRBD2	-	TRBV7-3	CASSSPSGTSGGLITDTQYF	TGTGCCAGCAGCTCCCCATCCGGGACTAGCGGGGGGTTAATAACAGATACGCAGTATTTT
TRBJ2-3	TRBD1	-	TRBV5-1	CASSKGQGRDTQYF	TGCGCCAGCAGCAAGGGACAGGGGAGAGATACGCAGTATTTT
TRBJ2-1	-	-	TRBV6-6	CASSFLRGDNEQFF	TGTGCCAGCAGTTTTTTGAGGGGGGACAATGAGCAGTTCTTC
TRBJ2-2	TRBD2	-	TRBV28	CASSSGGGGTGELFF	TGTGCCAGCAGTTCCGGCGGGGGGGGCACCGGGGAGCTGTTTTTT
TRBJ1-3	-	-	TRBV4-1	CASSQDGAGRIGNTIYF	TGCGCCAGCAGCCAAGACGGGGCGGGACGAATCGGAAACACCATATATTTT
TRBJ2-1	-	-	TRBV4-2	CASSQEEAVQGNEQFF	TGTGCCAGCAGCCAAGAGGAAGCGGTTCAGGGGAATGAGCAGTTCTTC
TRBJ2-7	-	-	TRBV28	CASSPGTNYEQYF	TGTGCCAGCAGTCCCGGGACCAACTACGAGCAGTACTTC
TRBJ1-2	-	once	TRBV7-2	CASSLAGYTF	TGTGCCAGCAGCTTAGCCGGCTACACCTTC
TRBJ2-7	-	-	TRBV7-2	CASSVEARGRNEQYF	TGTGCCAGCAGCGTAGAGGCCAGAGGACGTAACGAGCAGTACTTC
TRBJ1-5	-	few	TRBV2	CASRPLGLQPQHF	TGTGCCAGCCGCCCCTTGGGTTTGCAGCCCCAGCATTTT
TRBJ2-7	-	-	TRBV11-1	CASSPAAYEQYF	TGTGCCAGCAGCCCCGCAGCCTACGAGCAGTACTTC
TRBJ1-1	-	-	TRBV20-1	CSATGDPEAFF	TGCAGTGCCACGGGGGATCCTGAAGCTTTCTTT
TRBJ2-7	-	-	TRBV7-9	CASSLALDTRSYEQYF	TGTGCCAGCAGCTTAGCGCTGGACACCCGCTCCTACGAGCAGTACTTC
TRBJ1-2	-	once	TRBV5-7	CASSRRRGEVYGYTF	TGTGCCAGCAGCCGGCGGAGGGGGGAGGTTTATGGCTACACCTTC
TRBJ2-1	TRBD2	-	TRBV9	CASSGGGTSGRYNEQFF	TGTGCCAGCAGCGGGGGAGGGACTAGCGGACGATACAATGAGCAGTTCTTC
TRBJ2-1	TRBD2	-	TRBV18	CASSEGGGGSSYNEQFF	TGTGCCAGCTCAGAAGGCGGGGGGGGGAGCTCCTACAATGAGCAGTTCTTC
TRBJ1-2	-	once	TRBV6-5	CASSLQGPGGYTF	TGTGCCAGCAGTCTACAGGGCCCGGGGGGCTACACCTTC
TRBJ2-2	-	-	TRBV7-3	CASSLAPGNTGELFF	TGTGCCAGCAGCTTAGCCCCTGGGAATACCGGGGAGCTGTTTTTT
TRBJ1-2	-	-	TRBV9	CASDAQGLNYGYTF	TGTGCCAGCGACGCGCAGGGTTTGAACTATGGCTACACCTTC
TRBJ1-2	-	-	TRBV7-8	CASSPLAGLSGYTF	TGTGCCAGCAGCCCCCTAGCGGGTCTCTCTGGCTACACCTTC
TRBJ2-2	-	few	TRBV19	CASSTPRRDTGELFF	TGTGCCAGTAGTACACCCCGTAGGGACACCGGGGAGCTGTTTTTT
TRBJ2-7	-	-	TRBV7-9	CATYSSSYEQYF	TGTGCCACCTACTCGAGCTCCTACGAGCAGTACTTC
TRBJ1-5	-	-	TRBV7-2	CASSLRQGNQPQHF	TGTGCCAGCAGCTTACGACAGGGCAATCAGCCCCAGCATTTT
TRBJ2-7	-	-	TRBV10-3	CAISGSGHGTYEQYF	TGTGCCATCAGTGGGTCGGGACACGGAACCTACGAGCAGTACTTC
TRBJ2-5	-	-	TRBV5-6	CASSFRREKETQYF	TGTGCCAGCAGCTTTCGACGGGAAAAAGAGACCCAGTACTTC
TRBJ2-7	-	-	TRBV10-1	CASSRIDKGERLREYF	TGCGCCAGCAGTCGAATAGACAAGGGAGAGCGACTACGAGAGTACTTC
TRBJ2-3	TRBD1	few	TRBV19	CASSIGPGGASDTQYF	TGTGCCAGTAGTATAGGGCCAGGGGGCGCATCAGATACGCAGTATTTT
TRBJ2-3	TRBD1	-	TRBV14	CASSRNRGSTDTQYF	TGTGCCAGCAGCCGGAACAGGGGATCCACAGATACGCAGTATTTT
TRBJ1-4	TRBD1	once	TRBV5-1	CASSPTPLGTGEFYEKLFF	TGCGCCAGCAGCCCCACTCCGTTGGGGACAGGGGAATTTTACGAAAAACTGTTTTTT
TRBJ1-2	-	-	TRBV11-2	CASSHGQTNYGYTF	TGTGCCAGCAGCCACGGCCAGACTAACTATGGCTACACCTTC
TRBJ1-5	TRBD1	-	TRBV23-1	CASSLKTGRGPIQPQHF	TGCGCCAGCAGTCTCAAGACAGGGAGAGGGCCAATTCAGCCCCAGCATTTT
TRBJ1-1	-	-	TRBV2	CASSDLGNTEAFF	TGTGCCAGCAGTGATTTGGGGAACACTGAAGCTTTCTTT
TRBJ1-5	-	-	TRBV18	CASSWGAGGNQPQHF	TGTGCCAGCTCATGGGGGGCTGGGGGCAATCAGCCCCAGCATTTT
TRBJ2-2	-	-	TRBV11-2	CASSLDRVGTGELFF	TGTGCCAGCAGCTTAGACAGGGTTGGCACCGGGGAGCTGTTTTTT
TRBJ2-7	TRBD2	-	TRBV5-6	CASSPGLAGAEQYF	TGTGCCAGCAGCCCCGGGCTAGCGGGTGCCGAGCAGTACTTC
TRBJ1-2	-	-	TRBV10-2	CASSESQIYGYTF	TGCGCCAGCAGTGAGTCCCAGATTTATGGCTACACCTTC
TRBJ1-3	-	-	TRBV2	CASSSPGGRSGNTIYF	TGTGCCAGCAGTTCTCCAGGAGGGAGGAGTGGAAACACCATATATTTT
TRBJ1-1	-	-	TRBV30	CAWGTRGNTEAFF	TGTGCCTGGGGGACGCGGGGGAACACTGAAGCTTTCTTT
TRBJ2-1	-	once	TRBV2	CANYFLSGSSYNEQFF	TGTGCCAACTATTTTCTTAGCGGAAGCTCCTACAATGAGCAGTTCTTC
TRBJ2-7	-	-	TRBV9	CASGDRPQYF	TGTGCCAGCGGGGACCGCCCGCAGTACTTC
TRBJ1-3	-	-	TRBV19	CASRRQSFGNTIYF	TGTGCCAGTAGAAGGCAGTCTTTTGGAAACACCATATATTTT
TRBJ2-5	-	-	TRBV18	CASSPSAQETQYF	TGTGCCAGCTCTCCTAGCGCCCAAGAGACCCAGTACTTC
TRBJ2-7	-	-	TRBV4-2	CASSQEERPSSYEQYF	TGTGCCAGCAGCCAAGAGGAACGCCCGAGCTCCTACGAGCAGTACTTC
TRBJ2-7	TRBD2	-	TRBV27	CASSNLGTSSDEQYF	TGTGCCAGCAGTAACTTGGGGACTAGCTCCGACGAGCAGTACTTC
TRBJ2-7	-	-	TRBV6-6	CASSYLQGEGGEQYF	TGTGCCAGCAGTTACCTACAGGGAGAAGGTGGCGAGCAGTACTTC
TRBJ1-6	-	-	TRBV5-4	CASSPEGGPAYNSPLHF	TGTGCCAGCAGCCCCGAAGGGGGGCCTGCCTATAATTCACCCCTCCACTTT
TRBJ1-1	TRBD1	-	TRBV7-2	CASSLGQNAEAFF	TGTGCCAGCAGCTTGGGACAGAACGCAGAAGCTTTCTTT
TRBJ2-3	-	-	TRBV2	CASTTGGGRSDTQYF	TGTGCCAGTACCACAGGGGGCGGGAGGTCCGATACGCAGTATTTT
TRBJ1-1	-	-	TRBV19	CASSILEGREAFF	TGTGCCAGTAGTATACTGGAGGGCCGTGAAGCTTTCTTT
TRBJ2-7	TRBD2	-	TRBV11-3	CASSLVAGEKSEQYF	TGTGCCAGCAGCTTAGTTGCGGGAGAGAAGAGCGAGCAGTACTTC
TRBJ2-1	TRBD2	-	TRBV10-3	CATGTSGMGYNEQFF	TGTGCCACCGGGACTAGCGGGATGGGCTACAATGAGCAGTTCTTC
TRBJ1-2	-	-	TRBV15	CATSRDRWDTNGYTF	TGTGCCACCAGCAGAGATCGGTGGGATACAAATGGCTACACCTTC
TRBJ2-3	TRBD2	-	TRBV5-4	CASSSPGLATTDTQYF	TGTGCCAGCAGTTCTCCGGGACTAGCGACCACAGATACGCAGTATTTT
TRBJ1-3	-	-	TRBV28	CASSIGSRPLSGNTIYF	TGTGCCAGCAGCATTGGATCAAGACCCCTCTCTGGAAACACCATATATTTT
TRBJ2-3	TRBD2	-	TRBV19	CASMAGAGPTDTQYF	TGTGCCAGTATGGCGGGAGCGGGACCCACAGATACGCAGTATTTT
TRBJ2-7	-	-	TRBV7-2	CASSSQASGAFYEQYF	TGTGCCAGCAGCTCCCAGGCGAGTGGGGCTTTCTACGAGCAGTACTTC